A selection of T cell receptor beta chains follows, all from one sample in a study of control samples from healthy donors and cancer patients. Sequencing was performed with immunoSEQ multiplex PCR; in TCRdb, only in-frame clones are kept and a portion is missing. The data show around 93,000 clones, with just under 95% seen just once and around 3% held by the top ten. The sequenced sample consisted of blood. These receptors all come from a human donor in good health. The donor label of this sample is uncertain. The CDR3 runs from the conserved cysteine through the conserved F or W. The D gene is left open where the match is weak. For some rows the clone size is stated as once, few or many, or as a class when expanded; others skip it.

abundance: once; j_gene: TRBJ2-7; d_gene: NA; v_gene: TRBV7-6; CDR3aa: CASSATLRDLSYEQYF; CDR3nt: TGTGCCAGCAGCGCTACCCTTAGGGACCTCTCCTACGAGCAGTACTTC
abundance: NA; j_gene: TRBJ1-5; d_gene: TRBD1; v_gene: TRBV28; CDR3aa: CASNTATGSNRPQHF; CDR3nt: TGTGCCAGCAACACCGCGACAGGGTCCAATCGGCCCCAGCATTTT
abundance: NA; j_gene: TRBJ2-1; d_gene: TRBD2; v_gene: TRBV19; CDR3aa: CASSISSGGSYNEQFF; CDR3nt: TGTGCCAGTAGTATATCTAGCGGGGGGTCCTACAATGAGCAGTTCTTC
abundance: NA; j_gene: TRBJ1-1; d_gene: NA; v_gene: TRBV28; CDR3aa: CASSLITGRTEAFF; CDR3nt: TGTGCCAGCAGTTTAATTACTGGTCGCACTGAAGCTTTCTTT
abundance: NA; j_gene: TRBJ2-1; d_gene: TRBD1; v_gene: TRBV7-6; CDR3aa: CASSSGGQGHNEQFF; CDR3nt: TGTGCCAGCAGCTCCGGGGGACAGGGACACAATGAGCAGTTCTTC
abundance: NA; j_gene: TRBJ2-5; d_gene: NA; v_gene: TRBV24-1; CDR3aa: CATSDTRQRKETQYF; CDR3nt: TGTGCCACCAGTGATACCAGACAGAGAAAAGAGACCCAGTACTTC
abundance: NA; j_gene: TRBJ1-2; d_gene: NA; v_gene: TRBV24-1; CDR3aa: CATSDPHREDYGYTF; CDR3nt: TGTGCCACCAGTGATCCTCACAGGGAAGACTATGGCTACACCTTC
abundance: NA; j_gene: TRBJ2-7; d_gene: NA; v_gene: TRBV3-1/TRBV3-2; CDR3aa: CASSQGGRGEQYF; CDR3nt: TGTGCCAGCAGCCAAGGTGGAAGAGGCGAGCAGTACTTC
abundance: NA; j_gene: TRBJ1-4; d_gene: NA; v_gene: TRBV18; CDR3aa: CASSPGRGNEKLFF; CDR3nt: TGTGCCAGCTCACCAGGCAGGGGTAATGAAAAACTGTTTTTT
abundance: NA; j_gene: TRBJ1-1; d_gene: NA; v_gene: TRBV14; CDR3aa: CASSPGRILNTEAFF; CDR3nt: TGTGCCAGCAGCCCGGGACGGATACTGAACACTGAAGCTTTCTTT
abundance: NA; j_gene: TRBJ2-3; d_gene: NA; v_gene: TRBV19; CDR3aa: CASSRGSLGDTQYF; CDR3nt: TGTGCCAGTAGTCGTGGATCACTGGGGGATACGCAGTATTTT
abundance: NA; j_gene: TRBJ1-2; d_gene: TRBD1; v_gene: TRBV6-5; CDR3aa: CASSTGTGRFRF; CDR3nt: TGTGCCAGCAGTACCGGGACAGGACGATTTCGGTTC
abundance: NA; j_gene: TRBJ1-3; d_gene: TRBD1; v_gene: TRBV19; CDR3aa: CASSGQGAGNTIYF; CDR3nt: TGTGCCAGTAGTGGACAGGGGGCTGGAAACACCATATATTTT
abundance: few; j_gene: TRBJ1-1; d_gene: NA; v_gene: TRBV25-1; CDR3aa: CASSGFGTEAFF; CDR3nt: TGTGCCAGCAGTGGGTTTGGCACTGAAGCTTTCTTT
abundance: NA; j_gene: TRBJ1-3; d_gene: NA; v_gene: TRBV5-1; CDR3aa: CASSLGPMTSGNTIYF; CDR3nt: TGCGCCAGCAGCTTGGGGCCCATGACCTCTGGAAACACCATATATTTT
abundance: once; j_gene: TRBJ1-2; d_gene: TRBD1; v_gene: TRBV5-1; CDR3aa: CASSRPGQDYGYTF; CDR3nt: TGCGCCAGCAGCCGTCCGGGACAGGACTATGGCTACACCTTC
abundance: NA; j_gene: TRBJ1-1; d_gene: NA; v_gene: TRBV3-1/TRBV3-2; CDR3aa: CASSQEGGPWGPNTEAFF; CDR3nt: TGTGCCAGCAGCCAAGAAGGTGGGCCCTGGGGGCCTAACACTGAAGCTTTCTTT
abundance: NA; j_gene: TRBJ1-2; d_gene: TRBD1; v_gene: TRBV19; CDR3aa: CASTQWGQGQGGYTF; CDR3nt: TGTGCCAGTACCCAATGGGGACAGGGGCAGGGTGGCTACACCTTC
abundance: NA; j_gene: TRBJ2-5; d_gene: TRBD2; v_gene: TRBV5-3; CDR3aa: CARSLGGTTLSETQYF; CDR3nt: TGTGCCAGAAGCTTGGGTGGGACTACCCTTTCGGAGACCCAGTACTTC
abundance: NA; j_gene: TRBJ1-4; d_gene: NA; v_gene: TRBV4-1; CDR3aa: CASSRIVMASTNEKLFF; CDR3nt: TGCGCCAGCAGCCGTATAGTTATGGCATCAACTAATGAAAAACTGTTTTTT
abundance: NA; j_gene: TRBJ2-5; d_gene: NA; v_gene: TRBV27; CDR3aa: CASSGTRQSGQETQYF; CDR3nt: TGTGCCAGCAGCGGGACACGCCAATCGGGGCAAGAGACCCAGTACTTC
abundance: NA; j_gene: TRBJ1-2; d_gene: NA; v_gene: TRBV7-2; CDR3aa: CASAYNYGYTF; CDR3nt: TGTGCCAGTGCGTATAACTATGGCTACACCTTC
abundance: few; j_gene: TRBJ1-2; d_gene: NA; v_gene: TRBV19; CDR3aa: CASSIGGGNGYTF; CDR3nt: TGTGCCAGTAGTATAGGCGGCGGGAATGGCTACACCTTC
abundance: NA; j_gene: TRBJ1-1; d_gene: NA; v_gene: TRBV5-4; CDR3aa: CASSLFPGARDTEAFF; CDR3nt: TGTGCCAGCAGCTTGTTTCCGGGGGCACGGGACACTGAAGCTTTCTTT
abundance: NA; j_gene: TRBJ1-2; d_gene: NA; v_gene: TRBV14; CDR3aa: CASSQVAGLGYTF; CDR3nt: TGTGCCAGCAGCCAAGTGGCGGGTTTGGGCTACACCTTC
abundance: NA; j_gene: TRBJ1-1; d_gene: NA; v_gene: TRBV2; CDR3aa: CASSEQTVNTEAFF; CDR3nt: TGTGCCAGCAGCGAGCAGACAGTGAACACTGAAGCTTTCTTT
abundance: NA; j_gene: TRBJ2-1; d_gene: NA; v_gene: TRBV6-2/TRBV6-3; CDR3aa: CASSPVSYNEQFF; CDR3nt: TGTGCCAGCAGTCCCGTCTCCTACAATGAGCAGTTCTTC
abundance: NA; j_gene: TRBJ1-2; d_gene: TRBD1; v_gene: TRBV6-5; CDR3aa: CASRGDSNNYGYTF; CDR3nt: TGTGCCAGCAGGGGGGACAGCAATAACTATGGCTACACCTTC
abundance: NA; j_gene: TRBJ1-5; d_gene: NA; v_gene: TRBV7-8; CDR3aa: CASSLAEGQPQHF; CDR3nt: TGTGCCAGCAGCTTAGCGGAAGGTCAGCCCCAGCATTTT
abundance: NA; j_gene: TRBJ2-3; d_gene: TRBD1; v_gene: TRBV15; CDR3aa: CATSTRTGTTDTQYF; CDR3nt: TGTGCCACCAGCACCCGGACAGGGACGACAGATACGCAGTATTTT
abundance: NA; j_gene: TRBJ1-2; d_gene: NA; v_gene: TRBV6-5; CDR3aa: CASLSNPPNYGYTF; CDR3nt: TGTGCCAGCCTCAGTAACCCTCCTAACTATGGCTACACCTTC
abundance: once; j_gene: TRBJ2-1; d_gene: TRBD1; v_gene: TRBV2; CDR3aa: CASREGQGLNNEQFF; CDR3nt: TGTGCCAGCAGAGAGGGACAGGGTTTGAACAATGAGCAGTTCTTC
abundance: NA; j_gene: TRBJ2-3; d_gene: TRBD1; v_gene: TRBV20-1; CDR3aa: CSASQPGTVGTDTQYF; CDR3nt: TGCAGTGCTAGTCAGCCCGGGACAGTTGGCACAGATACGCAGTATTTT
abundance: NA; j_gene: TRBJ1-6; d_gene: TRBD1; v_gene: TRBV6-5; CDR3aa: CASSYSPGQANSPLHF; CDR3nt: TGTGCCAGCAGTTACTCACCGGGACAGGCAAATTCACCCCTCCACTTT
abundance: NA; j_gene: TRBJ1-3; d_gene: NA; v_gene: TRBV6-6; CDR3aa: CASSYNPSGNTIYF; CDR3nt: TGTGCCAGCAGTTACAATCCCTCTGGAAACACCATATATTTT
abundance: few; j_gene: TRBJ2-2; d_gene: TRBD2; v_gene: TRBV2; CDR3aa: CASRTSGGAGSGELFF; CDR3nt: TGTGCCAGCAGGACTAGCGGGGGGGCCGGTTCCGGGGAGCTGTTTTTT
abundance: NA; j_gene: TRBJ2-2; d_gene: NA; v_gene: TRBV28; CDR3aa: CASSPGLLNTGELFF; CDR3nt: TGTGCCAGCAGCCCGGGACTCCTGAACACCGGGGAGCTGTTTTTT
abundance: once; j_gene: TRBJ1-2; d_gene: NA; v_gene: TRBV9; CDR3aa: CASSATSGRTNYGYTF; CDR3nt: TGTGCCAGCAGCGCAACATCGGGACGGACTAACTATGGCTACACCTTC
abundance: NA; j_gene: TRBJ2-2; d_gene: TRBD1; v_gene: TRBV29-1; CDR3aa: CSVVWQGALYTGELFF; CDR3nt: TGCAGCGTTGTCTGGCAGGGGGCCCTTTACACCGGGGAGCTGTTTTTT
abundance: NA; j_gene: TRBJ2-3; d_gene: NA; v_gene: TRBV18; CDR3aa: CASSPDSTPGTQYF; CDR3nt: TGTGCCAGCTCACCAGACAGCACCCCCGGTACGCAGTATTTT
abundance: NA; j_gene: TRBJ1-3; d_gene: NA; v_gene: TRBV18; CDR3aa: CASSPTGHSGNTIYF; CDR3nt: TGTGCCAGCTCACCGACTGGACACTCTGGAAACACCATATATTTT
abundance: NA; j_gene: TRBJ1-2; d_gene: NA; v_gene: TRBV5-6; CDR3aa: CASSHLSQGPYGYTF; CDR3nt: TGTGCCAGCAGCCACCTTTCACAGGGTCCCTATGGCTACACCTTC